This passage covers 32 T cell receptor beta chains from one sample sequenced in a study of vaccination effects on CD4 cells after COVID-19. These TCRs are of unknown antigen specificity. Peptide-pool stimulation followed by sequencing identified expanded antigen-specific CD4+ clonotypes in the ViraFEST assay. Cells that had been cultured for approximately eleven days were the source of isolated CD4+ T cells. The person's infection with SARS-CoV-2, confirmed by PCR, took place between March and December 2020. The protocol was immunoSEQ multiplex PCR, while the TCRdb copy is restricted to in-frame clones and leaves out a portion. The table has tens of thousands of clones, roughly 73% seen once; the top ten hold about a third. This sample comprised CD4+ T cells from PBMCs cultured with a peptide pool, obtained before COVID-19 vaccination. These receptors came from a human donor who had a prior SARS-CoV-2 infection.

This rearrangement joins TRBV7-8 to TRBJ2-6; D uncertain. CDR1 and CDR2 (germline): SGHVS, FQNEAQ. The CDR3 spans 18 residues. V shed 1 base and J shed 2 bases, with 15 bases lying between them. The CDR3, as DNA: TGTGCCAGCAGCTTAGGGTGGACGTTCCGCCCTGGGGCCAACGTCCTGACTTTC. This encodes CASSLGWTFRPGANVLTF.

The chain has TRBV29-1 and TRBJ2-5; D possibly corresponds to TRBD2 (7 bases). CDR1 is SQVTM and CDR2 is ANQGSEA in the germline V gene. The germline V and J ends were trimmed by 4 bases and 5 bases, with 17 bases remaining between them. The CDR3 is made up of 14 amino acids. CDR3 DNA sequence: TGCAGCGTTGTTATAGGGGGGGCGCGGGAGACCCAGTACTTC. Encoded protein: CSVVIGGARETQYF.

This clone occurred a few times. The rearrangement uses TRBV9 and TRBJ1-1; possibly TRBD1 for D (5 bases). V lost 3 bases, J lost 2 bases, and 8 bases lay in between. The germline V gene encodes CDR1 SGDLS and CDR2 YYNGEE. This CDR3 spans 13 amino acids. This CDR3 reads CASSGRTNTEAFF. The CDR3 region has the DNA TGTGCCAGCAGCGGGAGGACAAACACTGAAGCTTTCTTT. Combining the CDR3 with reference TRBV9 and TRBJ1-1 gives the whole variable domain DSGVTQTPKHLITATGQRVTLRCSPRSGDLSVYWYQQSLDQGLQFLIQYYNGEERAKGNILERFSAQQFPDLHSELNLSSLELGDSALYFCASSGRTNTEAFFGQGTRLTVV.

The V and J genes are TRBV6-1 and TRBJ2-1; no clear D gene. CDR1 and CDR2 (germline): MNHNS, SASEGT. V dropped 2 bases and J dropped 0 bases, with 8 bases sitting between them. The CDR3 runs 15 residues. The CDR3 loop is CASSEKVSSYNEQFF. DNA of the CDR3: TGTGCCAGCAGTGAAAAGGTGAGCTCCTACAATGAGCAGTTCTTC.

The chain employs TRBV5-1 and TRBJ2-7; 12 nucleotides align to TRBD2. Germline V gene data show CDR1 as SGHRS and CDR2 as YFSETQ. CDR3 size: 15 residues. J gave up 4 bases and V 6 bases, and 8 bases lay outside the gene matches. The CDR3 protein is CASKKLAGGPYEQYF. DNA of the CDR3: TGCGCCAGCAAGAAACTAGCGGGAGGTCCGTACGAGCAGTACTTC.

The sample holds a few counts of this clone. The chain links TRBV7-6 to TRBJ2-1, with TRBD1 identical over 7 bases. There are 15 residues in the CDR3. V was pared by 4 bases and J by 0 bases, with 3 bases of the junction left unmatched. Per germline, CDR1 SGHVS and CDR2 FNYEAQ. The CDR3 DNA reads TGTGCCAGCAGCTCGACAGGGCCCTCCTACAATGAGCAGTTCTTC. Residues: CASSSTGPSYNEQFF.

CDR3 protein: CASSTDGPTYDNSPLHF. The CDR3 DNA sequence: TGTGCCAGCAGCACGGACGGCCCGACCTATGATAATTCACCCCTCCACTTT. The chain couples TRBV7-2 to TRBJ1-6; no definite D call. V lost 5 bases and J 5 bases, leaving 19 bases between the germline ends. This CDR3 is 17 amino acids long. Germline V CDR1 and CDR2: SGHTA, FQGNSA.

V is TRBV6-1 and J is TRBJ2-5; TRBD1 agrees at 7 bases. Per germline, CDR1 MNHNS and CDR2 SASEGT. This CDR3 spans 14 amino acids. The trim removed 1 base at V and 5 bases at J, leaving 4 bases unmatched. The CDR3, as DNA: TGTGCCAGCAGTGAAGACAGGGGACGGGAGACCCAGTACTTC. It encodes CASSEDRGRETQYF.

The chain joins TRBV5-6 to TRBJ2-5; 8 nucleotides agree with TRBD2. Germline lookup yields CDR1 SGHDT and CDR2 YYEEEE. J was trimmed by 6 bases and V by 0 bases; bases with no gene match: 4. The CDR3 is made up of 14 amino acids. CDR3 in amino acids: CASSLGQRGQTQYF. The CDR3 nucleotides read TGTGCCAGCAGCTTGGGACAGCGGGGGCAGACCCAGTACTTC.

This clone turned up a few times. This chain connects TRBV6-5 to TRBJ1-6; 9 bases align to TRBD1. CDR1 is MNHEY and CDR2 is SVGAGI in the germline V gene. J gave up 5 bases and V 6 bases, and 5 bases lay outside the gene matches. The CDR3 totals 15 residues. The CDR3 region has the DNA TGTGCCAGCAGCTGGGGACAGGGCGATAATTCACCCCTCCACTTT. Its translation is CASSWGQGDNSPLHF.

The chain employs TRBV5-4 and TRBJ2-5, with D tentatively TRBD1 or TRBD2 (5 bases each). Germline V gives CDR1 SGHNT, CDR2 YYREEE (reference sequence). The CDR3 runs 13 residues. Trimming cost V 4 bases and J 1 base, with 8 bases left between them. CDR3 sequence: CASSAGAQETQYF. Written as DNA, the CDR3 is TGTGCCAGCAGCGCCGGGGCCCAAGAGACCCAGTACTTC.

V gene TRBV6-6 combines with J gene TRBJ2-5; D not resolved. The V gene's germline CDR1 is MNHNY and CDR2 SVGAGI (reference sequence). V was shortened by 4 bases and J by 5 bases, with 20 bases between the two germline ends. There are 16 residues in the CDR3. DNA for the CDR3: TGTGCCAGCAGTTGGCGGACGGGCCATGTTTGGGAGACCCAGTACTTC. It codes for CASSWRTGHVWETQYF.

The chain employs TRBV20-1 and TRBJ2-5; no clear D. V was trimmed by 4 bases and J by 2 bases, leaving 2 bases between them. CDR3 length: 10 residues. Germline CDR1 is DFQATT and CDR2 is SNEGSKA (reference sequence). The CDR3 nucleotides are TGCAGTGCTAAACAAGAGACCCAGTACTTC. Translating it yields CSAKQETQYF.

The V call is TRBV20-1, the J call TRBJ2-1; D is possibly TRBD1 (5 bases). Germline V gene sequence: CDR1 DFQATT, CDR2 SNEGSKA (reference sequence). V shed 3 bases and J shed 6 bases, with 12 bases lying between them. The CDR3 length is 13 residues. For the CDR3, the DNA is TGCAGTGCTAGTTTCCCCCAGGGCAATGAGCAGTTCTTC. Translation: CSASFPQGNEQFF.

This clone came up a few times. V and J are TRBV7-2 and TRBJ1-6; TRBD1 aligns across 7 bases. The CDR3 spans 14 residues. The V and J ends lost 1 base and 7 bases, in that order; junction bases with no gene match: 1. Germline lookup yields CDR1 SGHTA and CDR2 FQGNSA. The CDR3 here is CASSLEGQNSPLHF. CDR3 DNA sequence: TGTGCCAGCAGCTTAGAGGGACAGAATTCACCCCTCCACTTT.

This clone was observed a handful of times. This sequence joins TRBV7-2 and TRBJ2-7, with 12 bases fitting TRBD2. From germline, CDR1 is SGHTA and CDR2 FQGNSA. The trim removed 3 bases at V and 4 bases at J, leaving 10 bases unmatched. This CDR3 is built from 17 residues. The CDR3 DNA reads TGTGCCAGCAGCTTTATAAGCGCCGGGACTAGCGGGTACGAGCAGTACTTC. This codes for CASSFISAGTSGYEQYF.

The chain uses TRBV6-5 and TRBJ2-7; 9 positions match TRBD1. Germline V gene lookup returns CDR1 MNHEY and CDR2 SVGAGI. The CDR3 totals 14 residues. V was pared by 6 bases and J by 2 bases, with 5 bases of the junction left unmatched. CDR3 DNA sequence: TGTGCCAGCAGCCTGACAGGGGGAGCCTACGAGCAGTACTTC. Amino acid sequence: CASSLTGGAYEQYF.

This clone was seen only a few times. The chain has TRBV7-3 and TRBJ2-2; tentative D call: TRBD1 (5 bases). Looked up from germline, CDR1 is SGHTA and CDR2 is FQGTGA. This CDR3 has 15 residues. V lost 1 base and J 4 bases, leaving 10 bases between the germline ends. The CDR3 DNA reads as TGTGCCAGCAGCTTAAGGCAGGGTCCCACCGGGGAGCTGTTTTTT. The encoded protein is CASSLRQGPTGELFF.

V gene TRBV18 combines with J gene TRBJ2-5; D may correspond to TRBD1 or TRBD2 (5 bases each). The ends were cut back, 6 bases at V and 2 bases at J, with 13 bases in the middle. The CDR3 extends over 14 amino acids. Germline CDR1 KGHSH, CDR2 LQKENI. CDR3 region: CASSLPGPQETQYF. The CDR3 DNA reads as TGTGCCAGCTCGCTCCCGGGACCTCAAGAGACCCAGTACTTC.

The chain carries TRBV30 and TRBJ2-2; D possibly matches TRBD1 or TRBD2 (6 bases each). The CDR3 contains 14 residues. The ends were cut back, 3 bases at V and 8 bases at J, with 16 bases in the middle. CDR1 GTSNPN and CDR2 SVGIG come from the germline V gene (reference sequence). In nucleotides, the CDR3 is TGTGCCTGGAGAGGGGGGATGGGGATGGGGGAGCTGTTTTTT. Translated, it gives CAWRGGMGMGELFF.

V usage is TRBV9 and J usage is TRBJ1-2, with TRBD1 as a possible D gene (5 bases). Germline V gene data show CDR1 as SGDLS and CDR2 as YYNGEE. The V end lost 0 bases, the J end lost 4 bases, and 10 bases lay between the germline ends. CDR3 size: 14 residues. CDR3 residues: CASSVATGTYGYTF. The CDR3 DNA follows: TGTGCCAGCAGCGTAGCCACAGGTACCTATGGCTACACCTTC. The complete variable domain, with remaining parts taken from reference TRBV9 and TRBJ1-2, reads DSGVTQTPKHLITATGQRVTLRCSPRSGDLSVYWYQQSLDQGLQFLIQYYNGEERAKGNILERFSAQQFPDLHSELNLSSLELGDSALYFCASSVATGTYGYTFGSGTRLTVV.

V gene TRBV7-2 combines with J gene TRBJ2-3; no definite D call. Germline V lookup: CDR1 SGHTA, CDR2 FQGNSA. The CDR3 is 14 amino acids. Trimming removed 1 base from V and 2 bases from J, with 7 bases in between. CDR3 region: CASSLVVDTDTQYF. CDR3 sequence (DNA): TGTGCCAGCAGCTTAGTTGTCGACACAGATACGCAGTATTTT.

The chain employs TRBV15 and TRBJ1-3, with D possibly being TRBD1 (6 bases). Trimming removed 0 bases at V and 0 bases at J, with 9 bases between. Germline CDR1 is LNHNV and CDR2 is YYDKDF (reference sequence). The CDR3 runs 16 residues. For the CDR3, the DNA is TGTGCCACCAGCAGAGATTGGACAGACTCTGGAAACACCATATATTTT. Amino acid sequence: CATSRDWTDSGNTIYF. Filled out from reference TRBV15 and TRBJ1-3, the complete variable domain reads DAMVIQNPRYQVTQFGKPVTLSCSQTLNHNVMYWYQQKSSQAPKLLFHYYDKDFNNEADTPDNFQSRRPNTSFCFLDIRSPGLGDTAMYLCATSRDWTDSGNTIYFGEGSWLTVV.

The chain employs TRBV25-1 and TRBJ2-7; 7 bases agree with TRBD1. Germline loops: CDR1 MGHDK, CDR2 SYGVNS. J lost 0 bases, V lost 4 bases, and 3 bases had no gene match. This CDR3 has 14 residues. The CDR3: CASSAAGGSYEQYF. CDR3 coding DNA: TGTGCCAGCAGTGCGGCAGGGGGCTCCTACGAGCAGTACTTC.

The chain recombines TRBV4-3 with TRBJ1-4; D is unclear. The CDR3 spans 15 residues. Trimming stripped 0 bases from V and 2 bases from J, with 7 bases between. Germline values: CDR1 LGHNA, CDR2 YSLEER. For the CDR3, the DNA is TGCGCCAGCAGCCAAGATCTGGGTACTAATGAAAAACTGTTTTTT. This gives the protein CASSQDLGTNEKLFF.

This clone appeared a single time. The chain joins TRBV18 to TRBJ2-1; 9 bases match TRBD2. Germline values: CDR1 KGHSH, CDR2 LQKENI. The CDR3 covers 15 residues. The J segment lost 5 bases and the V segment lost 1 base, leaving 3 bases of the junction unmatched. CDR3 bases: TGTGCCAGCTCACCACTTTTAGCGGGGGACAATGAGCAGTTCTTC. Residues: CASSPLLAGDNEQFF.

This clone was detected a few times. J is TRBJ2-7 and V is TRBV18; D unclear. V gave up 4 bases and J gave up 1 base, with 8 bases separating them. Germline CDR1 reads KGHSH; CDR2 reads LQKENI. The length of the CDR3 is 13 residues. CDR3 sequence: CASSRGSSYEQYF. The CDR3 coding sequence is TGTGCCAGCTCACGCGGCAGTTCCTACGAGCAGTACTTC.

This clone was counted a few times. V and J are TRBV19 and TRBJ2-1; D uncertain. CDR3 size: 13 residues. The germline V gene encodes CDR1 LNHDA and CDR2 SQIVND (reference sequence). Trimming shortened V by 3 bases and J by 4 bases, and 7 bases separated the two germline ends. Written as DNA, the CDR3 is TGTGCCAGTAGTATGGTTATTTACAATGAGCAGTTCTTC. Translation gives CASSMVIYNEQFF. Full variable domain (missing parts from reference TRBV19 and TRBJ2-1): DGGITQSPKYLFRKEGQNVTLSCEQNLNHDAMYWYRQDPGQGLRLIYYSQIVNDFQKGDIAEGYSVSREKKESFPLTVTSAQKNPTAFYLCASSMVIYNEQFFGPGTRLTVL.

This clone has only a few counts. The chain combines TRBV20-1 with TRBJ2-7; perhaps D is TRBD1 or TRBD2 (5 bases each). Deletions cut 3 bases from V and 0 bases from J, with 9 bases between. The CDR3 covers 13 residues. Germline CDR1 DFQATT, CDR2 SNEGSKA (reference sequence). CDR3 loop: CSASFGASYEQYF. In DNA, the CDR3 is TGCAGTGCTAGTTTCGGGGCCTCCTACGAGCAGTACTTC.

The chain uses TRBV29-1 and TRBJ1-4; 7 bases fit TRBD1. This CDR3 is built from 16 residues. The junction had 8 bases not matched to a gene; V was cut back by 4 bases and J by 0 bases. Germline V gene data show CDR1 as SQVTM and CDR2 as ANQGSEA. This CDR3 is CSVVEGAPATNEKLFF. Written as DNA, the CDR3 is TGCAGCGTTGTTGAGGGGGCTCCCGCAACTAATGAAAAACTGTTTTTT.

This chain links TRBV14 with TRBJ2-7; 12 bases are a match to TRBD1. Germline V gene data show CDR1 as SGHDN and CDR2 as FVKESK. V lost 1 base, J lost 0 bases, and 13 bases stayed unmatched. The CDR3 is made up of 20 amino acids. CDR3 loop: CASSQGLWDRGRILSYEQYF. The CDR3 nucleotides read TGTGCCAGCAGCCAAGGGCTCTGGGACAGGGGGCGCATCCTCTCCTACGAGCAGTACTTC.

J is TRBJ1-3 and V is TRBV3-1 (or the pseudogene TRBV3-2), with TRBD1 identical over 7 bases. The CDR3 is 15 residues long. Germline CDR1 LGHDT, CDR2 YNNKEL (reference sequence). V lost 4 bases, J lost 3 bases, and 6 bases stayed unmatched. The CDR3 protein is CASSLTGSRGNTIYF. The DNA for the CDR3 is TGTGCCAGCAGCCTGACAGGGTCTCGTGGAAACACCATATATTTT.